Sequencing of this TCR beta chain was carried out in a study of T cells after yellow fever vaccination. Overall study results and limits: Detected again after the booster were most primary-vaccination clones, at 95% to 98% CD4 and roughly 88% CD8.

This clonotype turned up a few times. What it binds is not known. MiXCR, applied by TCRdb to the 5' RACE reads, yields one record per CDR3 protein. This sample carries over 250,000 distinct CDR3 sequences, over 4% of them seen once, and the ten largest clones take around 25%. Trimming removed 0 bases at V and 6 bases at J, with 5 bases between. CDR1 LGHDT and CDR2 YNNKEL come from the germline V gene (reference sequence). The CDR3 totals 12 residues. This chain connects TRBV3-1 to TRBJ2-5; D remains ambiguous. The receptor was isolated from a man between 18 and 29 years old who received the YFV17D yellow fever vaccine. The sample in question was PBMCs, obtained 5 days after the yellow fever booster vaccination. The CDR3 is CASSQDLKTQYF. In DNA form, the CDR3 reads TGTGCCAGCAGCCAAGACTTAAAGACCCAGTACTTC.